The text below deals with one T cell receptor beta chain. Study processing details: Nucleated cell number was recorded as an estimate derived from reference gene primer amplification. Profiled with immunoSEQ multiplex PCR; TCRdb holds only in-frame clones, not every one. The V and J calls and clone size are taken from that table; D and trimming were inferred from the DNA. The sample shows a few hundred thousand clones, more than 75% of them seen only once. This sample is drawn from a study of blood T cell repertoires in COVID-19. The wider study: Samples taken during acute and convalescent COVID-19 were collected in the United States, Italy and Spain. Sample material is recorded as cDNA or gDNA derived from T cells, B-cell-depleted T cells, or PBMCs.

In germline, CDR1 is LNHNV, CDR2 YYDKDF (reference sequence). V lost 0 bases to trimming and J lost 0 bases, with 9 bases between them. The CDR3 loop spans 16 amino acids. The source is a man aged 40-49 years with active or convalescent COVID-19. This chain connects TRBV15 to TRBJ1-5; D call uncertain. Sequenced material: peripheral blood. DNA of the CDR3: TGTGCCACCAGCAGAGAGAGGGTCGATAGCAATCAGCCCCAGCATTTT. Its translation is CATSRERVDSNQPQHF.